This T cell receptor (beta chain) was sequenced during a study of T cells in Graves' hyperthyroidism and ophthalmopathy. Template material for amplifying TCR beta CDR3 regions consisted of RNA transcripts. The TCR CDR3 first-round RT-PCR relied on the HTBI primer set. TCRdb reanalysed the multiplex PCR reads using MiXCR and keeps one entry per CDR3 protein. Of more than 500,000 distinct CDR3 sequences listed, roughly 14% are singletons. This clonotype appeared many times. Its target is unknown. Study-wide points: Also found in blood were most expanded thyroid clonotypes above 0.001.

The V segment lost 4 bases and the J segment 5 bases; nucleotides outside the gene matches: 6. The germline V gene has CDR1 KGHDR and CDR2 SFDVKD. This CDR3 is 15 amino acids long. Uncontrolled infections, other autoimmune diseases, pregnancy or lactation led to exclusion of patients. Sequences were obtained from blood. The origin of this receptor is a woman between 40 and 55 years old with Graves' ophthalmopathy. The chain has TRBV24-1 and TRBJ2-2; TRBD1 matches 7 bases. The CDR3 DNA reads TGTGCCACCAGTGACCCAGGACAGGAGACCGGGGAGCTGTTTTTT. Protein sequence: CATSDPGQETGELFF.